The T cell receptor beta chain under discussion was sequenced for a study of T-cell reconstitution after alpha-beta-depleted transplantation in children. For TCRbeta, the library was prepared with unique molecular identifiers. TCRdb reprocessed the PCR reads via MiXCR and lists one record per CDR3 protein. The sample holds about 230,000 distinct CDR3 sequences; around 9.9% are singletons and the top ten take roughly 28%. The study's findings and limits: The main origin of T-cell counts and diversity one year after transplant was newly produced T cells. Several hundred expanded graft clones reportedly gave rise to the alpha-beta T cells present about two months after transplant.

The CDR3 is 15 residues long. The germline gives CDR1 SGHTA, CDR2 FQGNSA. V was clipped by 3 bases and J by 4 bases; unmatched bases: 8. In this sample, this clonotype turned up many times. Antigen unknown. This TCR was recovered from a child in the first two years of life with acute myeloid leukemia, due to receive a stem cell transplant. The chain employs TRBV7-2 and TRBJ2-7, with 8 bases identical to TRBD1. Sample: PBMCs, taken before TCRalphabeta/CD19-depleted stem cell transplant. CDR3 protein: CASSFVAGGYYEQYF. In nucleotides, the CDR3 is TGTGCCAGCAGCTTTGTGGCAGGGGGCTATTACGAGCAGTACTTC.